Listed below are T cell receptor beta chains from one sample, sequenced in a study of glioma-infiltrating T cells after dendritic cell vaccination. Profiled with immunoSEQ multiplex PCR; TCRdb holds only in-frame clones, not every one. This sample has fewer than 95,000 clones; approximately 81% occur once, and the top ten carry approximately 8%. The sample in question was blood, obtained after dendritic cell vaccination. The receptors stem from a human donor with glioblastoma. Both conserved end residues are part of each CDR3. D genes are given only for firm matches. Size tells how often a clone was seen (once, few, many) or the class of an expanded clone, and some rows leave it out.

NA	TRBJ2-3	TRBV27	TRBD2	CASSSPLAGGPRSTDTQYF	TGTGCCAGCAGTTCACCTTTAGCGGGAGGGCCAAGAAGCACAGATACGCAGTATTTT
NA	TRBJ2-2	TRBV7-9	TRBD2	CASSFGLAGGNTGELFF	TGTGCCAGCAGCTTTGGACTAGCGGGAGGCAACACCGGGGAGCTGTTTTTT
NA	TRBJ2-3	TRBV25-1	TRBD1	CASRGQVSTDTQYF	TGTGCCAGCAGGGGACAGGTGAGCACAGATACGCAGTATTTT
NA	TRBJ1-1	TRBV5-1	NA	CASRETANTEAFF	TGCGCCAGCAGAGAAACAGCGAACACTGAAGCTTTCTTT
few	TRBJ2-7	TRBV27	NA	CASRSGQAYEQYF	TGTGCCAGCAGGTCGGGACAAGCCTACGAGCAGTACTTC
NA	TRBJ1-5	TRBV7-8	TRBD1	CASSLPGQGPYSNQPQHF	TGTGCCAGCAGCTTACCCGGACAGGGGCCGTATAGCAATCAGCCCCAGCATTTT
NA	TRBJ1-2	TRBV5-1	TRBD1	CASSPGQANYGYTF	TGCGCCAGCAGCCCGGGACAGGCGAACTATGGCTACACCTTC
NA	TRBJ1-2	TRBV7-2	NA	CASSLQSRVKGYTF	TGTGCCAGCAGCTTACAGTCGCGGGTTAAGGGCTACACCTTC
NA	TRBJ2-1	TRBV27	NA	CASSLLDKRYNEQFF	TGTGCCAGCAGTTTACTCGACAAGCGGTACAATGAGCAGTTCTTC
once	TRBJ2-1	TRBV5-1	TRBD2	CASSPGGFVAGGLSSEQFF	TGCGCCAGCAGCCCGGGCGGGTTCGTAGCGGGGGGGCTGTCGTCTGAGCAGTTCTTC
NA	TRBJ2-3	TRBV15	NA	CATSRGPEADTQYF	TGTGCCACCAGCAGAGGACCCGAGGCTGATACGCAGTATTTT
once	TRBJ2-1	TRBV7-3	NA	CASSLGDWFGSYNEQFF	TGTGCCAGCAGCTTAGGGGACTGGTTTGGCAGCTACAATGAGCAGTTCTTC
NA	TRBJ2-5	TRBV5-4	NA	CASSVNRIQETQYF	TGTGCCAGCAGCGTAAACAGGATCCAAGAGACCCAGTACTTC
few	TRBJ2-7	TRBV19	NA	CASSTRDGSYEQYF	TGTGCCAGTAGCACGCGGGACGGATCCTACGAGCAGTACTTC
NA	TRBJ2-7	TRBV5-6	NA	CASSSLQGSYEQYF	TGTGCCAGCAGCTCCCTACAGGGATCCTACGAGCAGTACTTC
once	TRBJ1-3	TRBV6-5	NA	CASSYSEEAGNTIYF	TGTGCCAGCAGTTACTCGGAGGAGGCTGGAAACACCATATATTTT
few	TRBJ2-7	TRBV28	TRBD2	CASSTGGSYEQYF	TGTGCCAGCAGCACGGGCGGGAGTTACGAGCAGTACTTC
NA	TRBJ1-3	TRBV28	TRBD1	CASSFDRVGNTIYF	TGTGCCAGCAGTTTCGACAGGGTTGGAAACACCATATATTTT
NA	TRBJ2-3	TRBV4-3	TRBD2	CASSQELAGLDTQYF	TGCGCCAGCAGCCAAGAACTAGCGGGGCTGGATACGCAGTATTTT
NA	TRBJ2-5	TRBV7-2	TRBD2	CASSLGGVSGGAGETQYF	TGTGCCAGCAGCTTAGGTGGGGTTAGCGGGGGGGCGGGGGAGACCCAGTACTTC
once	TRBJ2-3	TRBV7-9	TRBD2	CASSPPTSGGSDTQYF	TGTGCCAGCAGCCCACCAACTAGCGGGGGATCAGATACGCAGTATTTT
once	TRBJ2-3	TRBV4-1	TRBD2	CASSQEAVSGGASTDTQYF	TGCGCCAGCAGCCAAGAGGCGGTTAGCGGGGGGGCGAGCACAGATACGCAGTATTTT
NA	TRBJ2-4	TRBV19	TRBD2	CASSIAQEAGGPSGLAKNIQYF	TGTGCCAGTAGTATAGCGCAAGAAGCGGGAGGGCCGTCTGGGTTGGCCAAAAACATTCAGTACTTC
NA	TRBJ1-2	TRBV7-2	TRBD1	CASSTRQGEDYGYTF	TGTGCCAGCAGCACACGACAGGGGGAAGACTATGGCTACACCTTC